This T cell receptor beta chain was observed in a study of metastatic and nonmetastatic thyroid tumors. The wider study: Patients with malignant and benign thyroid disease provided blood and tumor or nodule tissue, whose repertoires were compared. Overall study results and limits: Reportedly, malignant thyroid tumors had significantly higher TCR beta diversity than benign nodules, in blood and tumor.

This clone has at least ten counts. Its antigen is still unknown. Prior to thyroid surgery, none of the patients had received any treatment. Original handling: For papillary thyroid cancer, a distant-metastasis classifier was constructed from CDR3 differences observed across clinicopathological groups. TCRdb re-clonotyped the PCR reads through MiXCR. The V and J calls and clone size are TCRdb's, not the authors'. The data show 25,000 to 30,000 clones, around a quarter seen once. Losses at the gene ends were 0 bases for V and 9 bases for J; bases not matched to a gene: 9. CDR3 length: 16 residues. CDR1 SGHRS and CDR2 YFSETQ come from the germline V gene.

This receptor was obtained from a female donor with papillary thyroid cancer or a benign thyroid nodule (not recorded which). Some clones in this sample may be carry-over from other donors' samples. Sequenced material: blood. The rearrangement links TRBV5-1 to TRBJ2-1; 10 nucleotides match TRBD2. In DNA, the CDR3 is TGCGCCAGCAGCTTGGTCTCTAGCGGGAGTGGTACTGAGCAGTTCTTC. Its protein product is CASSLVSSGSGTEQFF.